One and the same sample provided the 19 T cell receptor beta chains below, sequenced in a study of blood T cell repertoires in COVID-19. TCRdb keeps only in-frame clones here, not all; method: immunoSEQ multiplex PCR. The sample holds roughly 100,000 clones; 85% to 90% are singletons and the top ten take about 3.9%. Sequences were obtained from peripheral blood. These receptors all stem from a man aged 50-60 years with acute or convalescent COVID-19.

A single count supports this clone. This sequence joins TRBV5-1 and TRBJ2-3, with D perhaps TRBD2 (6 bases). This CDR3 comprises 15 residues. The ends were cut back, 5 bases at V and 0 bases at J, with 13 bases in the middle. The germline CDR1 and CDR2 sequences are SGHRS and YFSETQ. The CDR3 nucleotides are TGCGCCAGCAGTGGGCTAGCGACTAGCACAGATACGCAGTATTTT. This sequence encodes CASSGLATSTDTQYF.

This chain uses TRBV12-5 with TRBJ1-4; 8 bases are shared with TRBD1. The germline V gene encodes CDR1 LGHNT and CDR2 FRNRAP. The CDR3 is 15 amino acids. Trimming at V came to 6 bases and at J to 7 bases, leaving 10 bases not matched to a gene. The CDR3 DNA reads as TGTGCTAGTGGGACGGCAGGGGGCTTAGTTGAAAAACTGTTTTTT. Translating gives CASGTAGGLVEKLFF.

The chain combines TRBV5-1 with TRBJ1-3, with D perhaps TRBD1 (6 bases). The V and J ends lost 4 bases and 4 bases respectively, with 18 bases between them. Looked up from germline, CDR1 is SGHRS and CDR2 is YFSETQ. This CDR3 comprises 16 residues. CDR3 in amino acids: CASSGLGGMAGNTIYF. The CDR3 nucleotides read TGCGCCAGCAGCGGATTAGGGGGAATGGCCGGAAACACCATATATTTT.

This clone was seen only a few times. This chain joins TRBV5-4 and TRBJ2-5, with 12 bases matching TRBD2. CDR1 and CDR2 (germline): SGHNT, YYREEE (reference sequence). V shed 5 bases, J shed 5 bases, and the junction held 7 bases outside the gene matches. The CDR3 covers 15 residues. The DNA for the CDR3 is TGTGCCAGCAGACTAGCGGGGGGCCAGATGGAGACCCAGTACTTC. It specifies CASRLAGGQMETQYF.

The CDR3: CASSQVGQSEAFF. As DNA, the CDR3 is TGCGCCAGCAGCCAAGTGGGACAGAGTGAAGCTTTCTTT. The rearrangement joins TRBV4-1 to TRBJ1-1, with 7 nucleotides matching TRBD1. J lost 7 bases, V lost 1 base, and 3 bases had no gene match. CDR1 and CDR2 (germline): MGHRA, YSYEKL. The CDR3 is made up of 13 amino acids.

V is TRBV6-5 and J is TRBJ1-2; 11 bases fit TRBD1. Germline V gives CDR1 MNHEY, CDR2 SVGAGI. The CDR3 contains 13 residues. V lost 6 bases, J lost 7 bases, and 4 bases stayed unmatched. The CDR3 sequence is CASRMDRGLGYTF. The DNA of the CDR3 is TGTGCCAGCAGGATGGACAGGGGGCTTGGCTACACCTTC.

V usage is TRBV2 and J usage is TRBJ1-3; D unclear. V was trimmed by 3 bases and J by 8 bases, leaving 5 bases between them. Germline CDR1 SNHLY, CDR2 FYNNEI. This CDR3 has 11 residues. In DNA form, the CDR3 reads TGTGCCAGCAGTGATTCAGACACCATATATTTT. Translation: CASSDSDTIYF.

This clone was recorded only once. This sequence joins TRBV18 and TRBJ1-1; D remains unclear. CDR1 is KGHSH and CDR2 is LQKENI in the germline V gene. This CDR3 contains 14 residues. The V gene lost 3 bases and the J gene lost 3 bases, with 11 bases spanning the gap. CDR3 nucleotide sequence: TGTGCCAGCTCACCCCCAGGATTGGACACTGAAGCTTTCTTT. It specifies CASSPPGLDTEAFF.

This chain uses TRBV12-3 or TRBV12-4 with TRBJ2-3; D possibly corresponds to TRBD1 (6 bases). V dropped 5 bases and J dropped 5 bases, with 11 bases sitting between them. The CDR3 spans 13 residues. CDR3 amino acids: CASSPQQGDTQYF. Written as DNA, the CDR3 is TGTGCCAGCAGTCCCCAACAGGGAGATACGCAGTATTTT.

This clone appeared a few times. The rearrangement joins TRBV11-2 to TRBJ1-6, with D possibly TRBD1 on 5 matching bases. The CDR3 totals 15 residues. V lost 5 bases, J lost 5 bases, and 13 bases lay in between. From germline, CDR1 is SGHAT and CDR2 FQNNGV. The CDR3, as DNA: TGTGCCAGCAGCCACCGGGGGGGAGATAATTCACCCCTCCACTTT. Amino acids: CASSHRGGDNSPLHF. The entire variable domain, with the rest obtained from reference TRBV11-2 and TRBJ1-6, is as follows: EAGVAQSPRYKIIEKRQSVAFWCNPISGHATLYWYQQILGQGPKLLIQFQNNGVVDDSQLPKDRFSAERLKGVDSTLKIQPAKLEDSAVYLCASSHRGGDNSPLHFGNGTRLTVT.

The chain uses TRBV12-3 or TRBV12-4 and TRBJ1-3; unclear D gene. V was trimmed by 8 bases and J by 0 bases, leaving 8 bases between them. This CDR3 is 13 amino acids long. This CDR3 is CASDTSSGNTIYF. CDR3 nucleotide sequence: TGTGCCAGCGACACGAGCTCTGGAAACACCATATATTTT.

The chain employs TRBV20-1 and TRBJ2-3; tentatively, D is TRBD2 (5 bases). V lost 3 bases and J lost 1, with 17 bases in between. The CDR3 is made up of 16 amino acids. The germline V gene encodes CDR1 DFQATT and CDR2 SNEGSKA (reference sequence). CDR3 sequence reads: CSASHPRAGRTDTQYF. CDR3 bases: TGCAGTGCTAGTCATCCCCGGGCGGGCCGCACAGATACGCAGTATTTT.

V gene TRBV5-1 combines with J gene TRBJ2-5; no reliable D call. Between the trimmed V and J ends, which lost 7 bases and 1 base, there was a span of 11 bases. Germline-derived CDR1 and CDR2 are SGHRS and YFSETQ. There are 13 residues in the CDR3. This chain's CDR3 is CASQAGFQETQYF. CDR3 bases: TGCGCCAGCCAAGCAGGCTTCCAAGAGACCCAGTACTTC. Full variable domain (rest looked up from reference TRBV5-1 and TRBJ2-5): KAGVTQTPRYLIKTRGQQVTLSCSPISGHRSVSWYQQTPGQGLQFLFEYFSETQRNKGNFPGRFSGRQFSNSRSEMNVSTLELGDSALYLCASQAGFQETQYFGPGTRLLVL.

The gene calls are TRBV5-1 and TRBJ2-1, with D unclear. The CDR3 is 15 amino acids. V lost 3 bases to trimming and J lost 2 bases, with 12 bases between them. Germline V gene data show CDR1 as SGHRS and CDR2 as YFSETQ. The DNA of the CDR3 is TGCGCCAGCAGCTCCACTACTTTGGCCTACAATGAGCAGTTCTTC. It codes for CASSSTTLAYNEQFF.

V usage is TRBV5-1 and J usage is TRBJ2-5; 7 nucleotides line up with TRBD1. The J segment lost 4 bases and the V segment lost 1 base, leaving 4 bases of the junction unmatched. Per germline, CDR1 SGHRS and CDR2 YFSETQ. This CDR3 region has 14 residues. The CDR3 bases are TGCGCCAGCAGCTTGCGGGGACAGCTAGAGACCCAGTACTTC. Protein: CASSLRGQLETQYF.

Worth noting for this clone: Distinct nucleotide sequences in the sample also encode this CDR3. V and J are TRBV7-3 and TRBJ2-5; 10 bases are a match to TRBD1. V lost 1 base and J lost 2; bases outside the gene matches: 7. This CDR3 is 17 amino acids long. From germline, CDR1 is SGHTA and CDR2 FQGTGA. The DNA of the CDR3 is TGTGCCAGCAGCTTAAACCCTGACAGGGGGCCACAAGAGACCCAGTACTTC. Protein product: CASSLNPDRGPQETQYF.

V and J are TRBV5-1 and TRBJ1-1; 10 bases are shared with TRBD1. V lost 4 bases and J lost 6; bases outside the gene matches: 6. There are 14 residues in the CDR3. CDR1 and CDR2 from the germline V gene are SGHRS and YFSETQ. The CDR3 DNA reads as TGCGCCAGCAGCGGACGGACAGGGGGACCTGAAGCTTTCTTT. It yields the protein CASSGRTGGPEAFF.

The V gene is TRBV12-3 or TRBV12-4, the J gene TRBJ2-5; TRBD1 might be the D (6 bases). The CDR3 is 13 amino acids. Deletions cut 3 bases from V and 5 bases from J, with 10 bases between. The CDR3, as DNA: TGTGCCAGCAGTTTTTCAGGGGAGGAGACCCAGTACTTC. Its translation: CASSFSGEETQYF.

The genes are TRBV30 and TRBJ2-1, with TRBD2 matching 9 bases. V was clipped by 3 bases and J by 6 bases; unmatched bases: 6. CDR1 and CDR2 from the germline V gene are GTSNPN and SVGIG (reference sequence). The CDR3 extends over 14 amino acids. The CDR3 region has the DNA TGTGCCTGGAGCATACTAGCGGGCTTCAATGAGCAGTTCTTC. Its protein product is CAWSILAGFNEQFF.